A selection of T cell receptor beta chains follows, all from one sample in a study of a mutant IDH1 vaccine in newly diagnosed glioma. No antigen has been assigned to these receptors. This table comes from immunoSEQ multiplex PCR, and its TCRdb copy is limited to in-frame clones, with some not included. The sample has some 32,000 clones; roughly 89% are singletons. The sample here was PBMCs, taken from a glioma patient whose treatment included an IDH1 peptide vaccine. These TCRs come from a man aged 35-49 years with glioma. The CDR3 runs from the conserved cysteine through the conserved F or W. D genes are given only for firm matches. Only part of the rows carry a size: once, few, many, or a class if the clone is expanded.

TRBV28	.	.	TRBJ2-3	TGTGCCAGCAGTTTGAGGGATCTTAGGGATACGCAGTATTTT	CASSLRDLRDTQYF
TRBV29-1	.	.	TRBJ1-1	TGCAGCGTTGGAGGGGCAGGGAACACTGAAGCTTTCTTT	CSVGGAGNTEAFF
TRBV2	.	.	TRBJ1-6	TGTGCCAGCACCGTGGGGGTAGTGTATAATTCACCCCTCCACTTT	CASTVGVVYNSPLHF
TRBV14	.	TRBD1	TRBJ2-2	TGTGCCAGCAGCCTACAGGGGGTTAGAACCGGGGAGCTGTTTTTT	CASSLQGVRTGELFF
TRBV19	.	.	TRBJ1-3	TGTGCCAGTAGTAACGGGGCTTCAGGAAACACCATATATTTT	CASSNGASGNTIYF
TRBV27	.	TRBD1	TRBJ1-5	TGTGCCAGCAGCGCCCTCGGACAGGGGTACCAGCCCCAGCATTTT	CASSALGQGYQPQHF
TRBV10-3	once	TRBD2	TRBJ2-5	TGTGCCATCAGGAAATCGACTAGCGAGGGGGACCGGGGGACCCAGTACTTC	CAIRKSTSEGDRGTQYF
TRBV11-1	.	.	TRBJ2-6	TGTGCCAGCAGCTTGCAGGGTAGCTCTGGGGCCAACGTCCTGACTTTC	CASSLQGSSGANVLTF
TRBV21-1	.	.	TRBJ2-5	TGTGCCAGCAGCACTTTTGGGGGCAGACCGTACCAAGAGACCCAGTACTTC	CASSTFGGRPYQETQYF
TRBV2	.	.	TRBJ1-1	TGTGCCAGCAGTGAACCGAACACTGAAGCTTTCTTT	CASSEPNTEAFF
TRBV6-5	few	.	TRBJ2-2	TGTGCCAGCAGGACGCCGGGCGGCCGGACCGGGGAGCTGTTTTTT	CASRTPGGRTGELFF
TRBV5-4	.	.	TRBJ1-3	TGTGCCAGCAGCTTTGGGGGAAACTCTGGAAACACCATATATTTT	CASSFGGNSGNTIYF
TRBV5-6	once	TRBD1	TRBJ1-1	TGTGCCAGCAGCATAGGGGGCCGCACTGAAGCTTTCTTT	CASSIGGRTEAFF
TRBV19	.	.	TRBJ1-5	TGTGCCAGTAGTACGGATAGCAATCAGCCCCAGCATTTT	CASSTDSNQPQHF